This TCR beta chain was sequenced during a study of spatial heterogeneity in lung cancer (dated by TCRdb to the late 2010s). Broadly, across the study: Beta-chain transcripts were consistently detected in greater numbers than alpha-chain transcripts, which likely reflects a higher abundance of beta-chain transcripts. Nonsynonymous mutation counts, determined by whole-exome sequencing of tumor tissue, were related to TCR repertoire features. Both alpha and beta chains were TCR-sequenced in samples taken at surgery, namely 220 tumor regions, approximately 66 matched nontumor lung samples and around 53 PBMC samples. In non-small cell lung cancer, the study made a quantitative comparison of TCR alpha and beta repertoires among multiple tumor regions, matched nontumor lung and blood. In the raw uncorrected reads, each unique combination of TCR and UMI appeared more than ten times on average. General findings and caveats noted by the study authors: Additional single-cell paired TCR alpha and beta sequencing was considered necessary to confirm, at a functional level, the hypothesis that regional TCRs recognize regional mutations. Ubiquitous expanded tumor TCRs were found in blood more often at tumor resection than at routine follow-up.

A remark on this clonotype: This receptor's antigen is unknown. No clone much larger than this one lies a single base away; base qualities are absent.

The time point tag for this specimen amounts to: sample taken at primary tumor resection. Whole RNA extracted from tumor and nontumor lung tissue, or from cryopreserved PBMC samples, was used for TCR sequencing without cell sorting. The donors were more than 60 patients from the lung TRACERx cohort who had early-stage, untreated non-small cell lung cancer. A patient was chosen for TCR sequencing only when enough RNA was available from at least two tumor regions. The library was obtained by 5' RACE. The sequencer was a NextSeq 500. To allow correction of PCR and sequencing errors, the TCR library protocol tagged every TCR cDNA molecule with a unique molecular identifier. As for the authors' bioinformatics: TCR identification, UMI-based error correction and CDR3 extraction were all carried out with Decombinator tools. TCRs above a frequency of 2 per 1,000, corresponding to the top 1% of the tumor frequency distribution, were defined as expanded. Rényi diversity was computed with the R vegan package after subsampling each repertoire 100 times to 5,000 TCRs. CDR3 similarity networks were built from amino acid triplet string-kernel similarity, connecting CDR3s with pairwise similarity above 0.82. TCRdb reanalyzed the raw reads on its own, using fastp at Q25 for trimming and MiXCR for clone calling, and kept in-frame beta chains. Every CDR3 protein is listed once, alongside the most common genes and DNA of its rows. TCRdb's processing, not the study's, gives the V and J calls here. This sample gives about 82,000 distinct CDR3 sequences in total; roughly 12% of them show up just once. Around 4.3% of the sample rests with the top ten.

The TCR was taken from a male donor with early-stage non-small cell lung cancer. Sequences were derived from PBMCs, sampled at surgery.

At the DNA level, the sequence is TGTGCCAGCAGCCAAGTCCCGGTGGACACTGAAGCTTTCTTT. Translated, this gives CASSQVPVDTEAFF. The chain is assembled from TRBV3-1 and TRBJ1-1; the D gene remains uncertain. V lost 1 base and J lost 3 bases; the stretch between them is 9 bases long. CDR1 LGHDT and CDR2 YNNKEL were looked up in the germline V gene (reference sequence). From cysteine to phenylalanine, the CDR3 is 14 amino acids long. Here the CDR3 DNA is all that survives: 42 bases in frame from base 1.